This T cell receptor beta chain stems from a study of T cell changes during pregnancy in multiple sclerosis. The table came from immunoSEQ multiplex PCR; TCRdb's copy has only in-frame clones and leaves some out. The sample comprises about 64,000 clones, roughly 91% of which are singletons, and 1.3% rests with the top ten. V was trimmed by 6 bases and J by 6 bases, leaving 33 bases between them. Germline loops: CDR1 LGHNT, CDR2 FRNRAP. The CDR3 has 19 amino acids. The sequences come from peripheral blood, collected in the second trimester of pregnancy. The receptor was derived from a female donor with multiple sclerosis, enrolled in a pregnancy study. The J gene is TRBJ2-7, the V gene TRBV12-5; TRBD1 is a possible D gene (5 bases). The CDR3 here is CASGPVIPRVGASLPEQYF. The CDR3 region has the DNA TGTGCTAGTGGACCCGTGATTCCCAGGGTTGGTGCCTCCCTCCCCGAGCAGTACTTC.